The 28 T cell receptor beta chains presented below share a single source sample, sequenced in a study of OX40 agonist ivuxolimab in advanced cancers. Assay: immunoSEQ multiplex PCR; the TCRdb copy retains only in-frame clones and omits some. The sample lists some 58,000 clones, 80% to 90% occurring once. The sequencing used CD4+ or CD8+ T cells sorted from blood, collected in a trial of the OX40 agonist ivuxolimab. The receptor set was obtained from an adult with an advanced solid tumor such as melanoma, head and neck, liver or kidney cancer.

This clone was seen only once. V gene TRBV7-3 combines with J gene TRBJ2-5; D unclear. Between the trimmed V and J ends, which lost 5 bases and 2 bases, there was a span of 21 bases. CDR1 is SGHTA, CDR2 FQGTGA, per germline. This CDR3 has 17 amino acids. The CDR3 sequence is CASSLGITRGYQETQYF. The CDR3 DNA is TGTGCCAGCAGCCTCGGTATCACGAGAGGATATCAAGAGACCCAGTACTTC.

The rearrangement uses TRBV5-4 and TRBJ2-7; the D gene could be TRBD1 or TRBD2 (5 bases each). V was pared by 4 bases and J by 0 bases, with 11 bases between. CDR1 and CDR2 (germline): SGHNT, YYREEE (reference sequence). This CDR3 spans 14 amino acids. CDR3 sequence (DNA): TGTGCCAGCAGCCCCCCGGGGCTCTCCTACGAGCAGTACTTC. It codes for CASSPPGLSYEQYF.

The CDR3: CASSLEVGVETQYF. CDR3 nucleotide sequence: TGTGCCAGCAGCTTAGAGGTGGGCGTAGAGACCCAGTACTTC. The chain recombines TRBV11-3 with TRBJ2-5, with no clear D. Trimming took 0 bases from V and 4 from J, leaving 9 bases between them. Germline CDR1 SGHNT, CDR2 YENEEA. CDR3 length: 14 amino acids.

V is TRBV6-5 and J is TRBJ1-4, with D hard to call. The CDR3 covers 15 residues. V shed 2 bases and J shed 7 bases, with 14 bases lying between them. Germline loops: CDR1 MNHEY, CDR2 SVGAGI. The DNA of the CDR3 is TGTGCCAGCAGTTACAGTCCAGATAGCACTGAAAAACTGTTTTTT. Its translation: CASSYSPDSTEKLFF.

The J gene is TRBJ2-7, the V gene TRBV7-9; D not certain. The CDR3 totals 14 residues. CDR1 is SEHNR, CDR2 FQNEAQ, per germline (reference sequence). Trimming removed 1 base from V and 0 bases from J, with 7 bases in between. CDR3 in DNA: TGTGCCAGCAGCTTAGGCCAGAACTCCTACGAGCAGTACTTC. This codes for CASSLGQNSYEQYF.

The chain links TRBV19 to TRBJ2-1; 10 nucleotides agree with TRBD2. This CDR3 contains 15 residues. V trimming: 4 bases; J trimming: 5 bases; junction bases outside the gene matches: 5. The germline CDR1 and CDR2 sequences are LNHDA and SQIVND (reference sequence). The CDR3 spells CASSKEREGNNEQFF. CDR3 nucleotide sequence: TGTGCCAGTAGTAAGGAGCGGGAGGGGAACAATGAGCAGTTCTTC.

The genes are TRBV5-1 and TRBJ1-1, with no clear D. The V end was cut by 4 bases, the J end by 5 bases, with 15 bases between. This CDR3 has 14 amino acids. Germline V gene sequence: CDR1 SGHRS, CDR2 YFSETQ. CDR3 amino acids: CASSPDPPTTEAFF. CDR3 bases: TGCGCCAGCAGCCCCGACCCCCCGACGACTGAAGCTTTCTTT.

The chain recombines TRBV18 with TRBJ2-2, with 14 bases identical to TRBD2. CDR3 size: 20 residues. Germline values: CDR1 KGHSH, CDR2 LQKENI. Germline trimming cut 3 bases from V and 0 bases from J; bases unmatched to any gene: 9. The CDR3 bases are TGTGCCAGCTCACCGATAGGGACTAGCGGGAGCTCGTCGAACACCGGGGAGCTGTTTTTT. Translating it yields CASSPIGTSGSSSNTGELFF.

V gene TRBV4-1 combines with J gene TRBJ1-5, with D maybe TRBD1 (5 bases). V dropped 1 base and J dropped 6 bases, with 10 bases sitting between them. The CDR3 is 14 amino acids. CDR1 and CDR2 from the germline V gene are MGHRA and YSYEKL. The CDR3 protein is CASSQAQGTQPQHF. DNA for the CDR3: TGCGCCAGCAGCCAAGCTCAGGGTACTCAGCCCCAGCATTTT.

Here the CDR3 DNA reads TGTGCCAGCAGTTCCGGGACAGTCTATGGCTACACCTTC. Protein: CASSSGTVYGYTF. This chain uses TRBV6-5 with TRBJ1-2; 7 positions agree with TRBD1. Germline CDR1 MNHEY, CDR2 SVGAGI. The ends lost 4 bases at V and 4 bases at J; junction bases unmatched: 3. The CDR3 has 13 residues.

This chain joins TRBV6-5 and TRBJ2-3; TRBD2 is a possible D gene (6 bases). Between the trimmed V and J ends, which lost 2 bases and 4 bases, there was a span of 16 bases. Germline loops: CDR1 MNHEY, CDR2 SVGAGI. This CDR3 has 16 residues. CDR3 sequence (DNA): TGTGCCAGCAGTTACGGTTGGTCGGGAGTTTCAGATACGCAGTATTTT. This gives the protein CASSYGWSGVSDTQYF.

J is TRBJ1-3 and V is TRBV27, with D uncertain. The germline V gene encodes CDR1 MNHEY and CDR2 SMNVEV (reference sequence). Deletions cut 6 bases from V and 0 bases from J, with 6 bases between. There are 13 residues in the CDR3. The CDR3 loop is CASRLSSGNTIYF. The CDR3 DNA sequence: TGTGCCAGCAGACTGTCCTCTGGAAACACCATATATTTT.

J is TRBJ1-1 and V is TRBV11-2, with D unresolved. The CDR3 is 12 amino acids. Germline CDR1 is SGHAT and CDR2 is FQNNGV. V dropped 5 bases and J dropped 1 base, with 5 bases sitting between them. The CDR3 DNA reads as TGTGCCAGCAGCGAACAGAACACTGAAGCTTTCTTT. It is translated as CASSEQNTEAFF.

V usage is TRBV21-1 and J usage is TRBJ1-4; the table's D gene call, TRBD1, was not cross checked with the DNA. TRBV21-1 is a pseudogene. This CDR3 has 17 amino acids. The CDR3 region is CASSRDREGGWGEKLFF. The CDR3, as DNA: TGTGCCAGCAGCCGGGACAGGGAGGGGGGCTGGGGTGAAAAACTGTTTTTT.

The genes are TRBV19 and TRBJ2-7; TRBD2 aligns across 13 bases. CDR3 size: 17 residues. Germline CDR1 LNHDA, CDR2 SQIVND (reference sequence). V trimming: 4 bases; J trimming: 5 bases; junction bases outside the gene matches: 11. The CDR3, as DNA: TGTGCCAGTAGTACCCAACCAGGACTAGCGGGAGACCACGAGCAGTACTTC. It yields the protein CASSTQPGLAGDHEQYF.

This chain links TRBV18 with TRBJ2-5; D unclear. CDR1 KGHSH and CDR2 LQKENI come from the germline V gene. V was cut by 1 base and J by 4 bases, with 1 base left in between. The CDR3 consists of 11 residues. CDR3 sequence (DNA): TGTGCCAGCTCACCACGAGAGACCCAGTACTTC. Protein product: CASSPRETQYF.

There are a few counts of this clone. The chain is built from TRBV18 and TRBJ2-7; no definite D call. V shed 3 bases and J shed 2 bases, with 5 bases lying between them. Per germline, CDR1 KGHSH and CDR2 LQKENI. This CDR3 contains 12 residues. This CDR3 is CASSPEAYEQYV. CDR3 bases: TGTGCCAGCTCACCCGAGGCCTACGAGCAGTACGTC.

The V call is TRBV29-1, the J call TRBJ2-5; a possible D gene is TRBD1 (6 bases). Germline V lookup: CDR1 SQVTM, CDR2 ANQGSEA. This CDR3 is built from 12 residues. V lost 7 bases and J 3 bases, leaving 12 bases between the germline ends. The CDR3: CSARQDEETQYF. The DNA of the CDR3 is TGCAGCGCCCGACAGGACGAAGAGACCCAGTACTTC.

This clone was counted between two and nine times. The chain employs TRBV5-1 and TRBJ1-1, with D possibly being TRBD1 (5 bases). The CDR3 contains 14 residues. Between the trimmed V and J ends, which lost 0 bases and 4 bases, there was a span of 10 bases. Germline-derived CDR1 and CDR2 are SGHRS and YFSETQ. The chain's CDR3 is CASSLGAGGTEAFF. The CDR3, as DNA: TGCGCCAGCAGCTTGGGGGCCGGGGGCACTGAAGCTTTCTTT.

This clone was counted between two and nine times. The chain uses TRBV30 and TRBJ1-5, with a weak D call TRBD1 (6 bases). CDR1 is GTSNPN and CDR2 is SVGIG in the germline V gene (reference sequence). V lost 0 bases, J lost 0 bases, and 12 bases lay in between. The CDR3 spans 16 residues. This CDR3 reads CAWSVTGRDSNQPQHF. CDR3 DNA sequence: TGTGCCTGGAGTGTAACAGGGCGGGATAGCAATCAGCCCCAGCATTTT. Drawing the rest from reference TRBV30 and TRBJ1-5, the complete variable domain is SQTIHQWPATLVQPVGSPLSLECTVEGTSNPNLYWYRQAAGRGLQLLFYSVGIGQISSEVPQNLSASRPQDRQFILSSKKLLLSDSGFYLCAWSVTGRDSNQPQHFGDGTRLSIL.

This clone has just one count. CDR3 loop: CASSQWGTSGYNEQFF. The CDR3 DNA is TGTGCCAGCAGCCAATGGGGGACTAGCGGTTACAATGAGCAGTTCTTC. The rearrangement joins TRBV7-2 to TRBJ2-1, with 11 bases matching TRBD2. The CDR3 runs to 16 residues. The trim removed 5 bases at V and 4 bases at J, leaving 7 bases unmatched. Germline-derived CDR1 and CDR2 are SGHTA and FQGNSA.

This sequence joins TRBV9 and TRBJ2-1; 11 nucleotides match TRBD2. The CDR3 covers 14 residues. Germline V gene sequence: CDR1 SGDLS, CDR2 YYNGEE. V shed 4 bases, J shed 9 bases, and the junction held 6 bases outside the gene matches. The CDR3, as DNA: TGTGCCAGCAGCCCGAAAGGGACTAGCGGTGAGCAGTTCTTC. Translated, it gives CASSPKGTSGEQFF.

The J gene is TRBJ2-1, the V gene TRBV7-9, with 9 bases that match TRBD1. The germline gives CDR1 SEHNR, CDR2 FQNEAQ (reference sequence). This CDR3 spans 15 amino acids. V dropped 4 bases and J dropped 3; count of bases not matched to a gene: 4. CDR3 DNA sequence: TGTGCCAGCAGCTCAGGACAGGGGCTCTACAATGAGCAGTTCTTC. This codes for CASSSGQGLYNEQFF. Full variable domain (outside the CDR3, taken from reference TRBV7-9 and TRBJ2-1): DTGVSQNPRHKITKRGQNVTFRCDPISEHNRLYWYRQTLGQGPEFLTYFQNEAQLEKSRLLSDRFSAERPKGSFSTLEIQRTEQGDSAMYLCASSSGQGLYNEQFFGPGTRLTVL.

In its sample, this clone was seen once. The chain is built from TRBV9 and TRBJ2-3; D perhaps matches TRBD2 (5 bases). Trimming stripped 0 bases from V and 3 bases from J, with 14 bases between. This CDR3 is 16 amino acids long. CDR1 and CDR2 from the germline V gene are SGDLS and YYNGEE. The CDR3 DNA follows: TGTGCCAGCAGCGTAGGGGGAGACCTGGATACAGATACGCAGTATTTT. Protein: CASSVGGDLDTDTQYF.

The rearrangement uses TRBV7-3 and TRBJ2-1; TRBD1 matches 8 bases. The CDR3 loop spans 16 amino acids. Losses at the gene ends were 1 base for V and 6 bases for J; bases not matched to a gene: 8. Germline values: CDR1 SGHTA, CDR2 FQGTGA. CDR3 bases: TGTGCCAGCAGCTTAAAGGGAGGCAGGGGGCGCAATGAGCAGTTCTTC. Amino acid sequence: CASSLKGGRGRNEQFF.

J is TRBJ1-6 and V is TRBV15; weak D call: TRBD1 (6 bases). CDR1 is LNHNV and CDR2 is YYDKDF in the germline V gene (reference sequence). The CDR3 is 17 amino acids. With 0 bases removed from V and 7 bases from J, the gap between germline ends came to 16 bases. The CDR3 nucleotides read TGTGCCACCAGCAGAGATCATGGGGGGCCGATAAATTCACCCCTCCACTTT. This codes for CATSRDHGGPINSPLHF.

The chain couples TRBV6-1 to TRBJ1-6; no firm D call. The CDR3 is made up of 14 amino acids. Trimming cost V 4 bases and J 7 bases, with 11 bases left between them. Germline CDR1 MNHNS, CDR2 SASEGT. Here the CDR3 DNA reads TGTGCCAGCAGTGTCGGGGAGATGAATTCACCCCTCCACTTT. It is translated as CASSVGEMNSPLHF.

This rearrangement joins TRBV15 to TRBJ1-2, with a weak D call TRBD1 (5 bases). The germline V gene encodes CDR1 LNHNV and CDR2 YYDKDF (reference sequence). The CDR3 runs to 14 residues. Deletions cut 7 bases from V and 7 bases from J, with 19 bases between. The CDR3 reads CATTPTEGLLGYTF. Written as DNA, the CDR3 is TGTGCCACCACCCCGACGGAGGGGCTCCTTGGCTACACCTTC.